Following are 11 T cell receptor beta chains from one sample sequenced in a study of a mutant IDH1 vaccine in newly diagnosed glioma. No antigen has been identified for these receptors. Time point: week 35, safety follow-up. With topical imiquimod, each dose of the vaccine consisted of 300 ug of mutant IDH1 20-mer peptide. Repertoires were generated with immunoSEQ multiplex PCR, while TCRdb's copy carries only in-frame clones and drops some. The repertoire consists of 60,000 to 75,000 clones, with approximately 86% occurring once and the leading ten covering roughly 2%. Specimen: PBMCs, collected from a glioma patient whose treatment included an IDH1 peptide vaccine. The receptors derive from a man younger than 40 with glioma.

The gene calls are TRBV5-1 and TRBJ2-7; D gene uncertain. The V gene lost 0 bases and the J gene lost 0 bases, with 7 bases spanning the gap. CDR3 size: 14 residues. Germline values: CDR1 SGHRS, CDR2 YFSETQ. The chain's CDR3 is CASSLVSASYEQYF. The DNA for the CDR3 is TGCGCCAGCAGCTTGGTGAGCGCCTCCTACGAGCAGTACTTC.

V usage is TRBV4-1 and J usage is TRBJ1-1, with TRBD1 identical over 9 bases. V lost 1 base, J lost 7 bases, and 7 bases stayed unmatched. The germline V gene has CDR1 MGHRA and CDR2 YSYEKL. This CDR3 comprises 15 residues. CDR3 DNA sequence: TGCGCCAGCAGCCAAGCGACAGGGGGTGGGGGTGAAGCTTTCTTT. This translates into CASSQATGGGGEAFF.

The rearrangement links TRBV4-2 to TRBJ2-5; D possibly corresponds to TRBD1 (5 bases). The CDR3 is made up of 14 amino acids. CDR1 and CDR2 from the germline V gene are LGHNA and YNFKEQ. The V gene lost 3 bases and the J gene lost 0 bases, with 8 bases spanning the gap. This CDR3 is CASSQTEYQETQYF. In nucleotides, the CDR3 is TGTGCCAGCAGCCAGACAGAGTACCAAGAGACCCAGTACTTC.

V usage is TRBV29-1 and J usage is TRBJ2-1; D possibly uses TRBD1 or TRBD2 (5 bases each). Trimming left V 6 bases short and J 6 bases short, with 15 bases between. CDR1 and CDR2 (germline): SQVTM, ANQGSEA. The CDR3 is 13 amino acids. The CDR3 bases are TGCAGCGTGGGGGTGGCCGCGGCCAATGAGCAGTTCTTC. Translation: CSVGVAAANEQFF.

V is TRBV18 and J is TRBJ1-1; 8 bases are a match to TRBD1. The length of the CDR3 is 11 residues. The V gene's germline CDR1 is KGHSH and CDR2 LQKENI. Unmatched junction bases numbered 0, after V lost 5 bases and J lost 7 bases. The CDR3 is CASSGQGEAFF. As DNA, the CDR3 is TGTGCCAGCTCAGGACAGGGTGAAGCTTTCTTT.

The gene calls are TRBV14 and TRBJ2-5; TRBD2 aligns across 14 bases. There are 19 residues in the CDR3. Germline V CDR1 and CDR2: SGHDN, FVKESK. The junction had 16 bases not matched to a gene; V was cut back by 5 bases and J by 5 bases. The CDR3 is CASSYRAGTSGSNIETQYF. The DNA for the CDR3 is TGTGCCAGCAGCTATCGTGCCGGGACTAGCGGGAGTAATATTGAGACCCAGTACTTC.

V gene TRBV5-1 combines with J gene TRBJ1-1; possible D gene TRBD1, 6 bases. The germline V gene has CDR1 SGHRS and CDR2 YFSETQ. The CDR3 consists of 14 residues. V lost 5 bases and J 4 bases, leaving 15 bases between the germline ends. The CDR3 nucleotides read TGCGCCAGCAGAACTACCACAGGGTTCACTGAAGCTTTCTTT. Protein product: CASRTTTGFTEAFF.

The chain has TRBV7-6 and TRBJ2-1; D is unresolved. Trimming pared 5 bases from V and 0 bases from J, leaving 2 bases between. CDR3 length equals 12 residues. Germline loops: CDR1 SGHVS, CDR2 FNYEAQ. The CDR3 loop reads CASSVSYNEQFF. The CDR3 DNA reads TGTGCCAGCAGCGTCTCCTACAATGAGCAGTTCTTC.

The chain uses TRBV6-1 and TRBJ2-7; D unresolved. V was clipped by 5 bases and J by 3 bases, with 5 bases between them. This CDR3 spans 11 amino acids. Germline V gene data show CDR1 as MNHNS and CDR2 as SASEGT. This chain's CDR3 is CASSNNYEQYF. CDR3 nucleotide sequence: TGTGCCAGCAGTAACAACTACGAGCAGTACTTC.

The chain uses TRBV29-1 and TRBJ1-1, with 7 bases lining up with TRBD1. The CDR3 is 14 residues long. Germline trimming cut 4 bases from V and 4 bases from J; bases unmatched to any gene: 9. The germline V gene has CDR1 SQVTM and CDR2 ANQGSEA. The CDR3 coding sequence is TGCAGCGTTGCGGGGACAGCCAGAAGCACTGAAGCTTTCTTT. Its translation is CSVAGTARSTEAFF.

The rearrangement uses TRBV7-9 and TRBJ2-7; D is unclear. The germline V gene has CDR1 SEHNR and CDR2 FQNEAQ (reference sequence). This CDR3 has 14 amino acids. V lost 2 bases, J lost 5 bases, and 13 bases lay in between. The CDR3 sequence: CASSLMAGPDEQYF. Here the CDR3 DNA reads TGTGCCAGCAGCTTAATGGCAGGCCCAGACGAGCAGTACTTC.